The 15 T cell receptor beta chains below all came from one sample that was sequenced in a study of OX40 agonist ivuxolimab in advanced cancers. The library was produced with the immunoSEQ multiplex PCR assay. Entries here come from immuneACCESS through TCRdb and include only in-frame sequences with V and J called. Some clones fail to appear in such tables; in the studies checked, an unresolved V gene covers under half of the shortfall, and the cause of the remainder is unknown. The sample includes about 69,000 clones, with about 90% observed a single time. The top ten hold roughly a tenth of the sample. The material was CD4+ or CD8+ T cells sorted from blood, obtained in a trial of the OX40 agonist ivuxolimab. The receptors come from an adult with an advanced solid tumor such as melanoma, head and neck, liver or kidney cancer.

The rearrangement links TRBV30 to TRBJ2-7; the match to TRBD1 covers 9 bases. With 8 bases clipped from V and 6 bases from J, the junction kept 11 bases outside the gene matches. The V gene's germline CDR1 is GTSNPN and CDR2 SVGIG (reference sequence). The CDR3 has 13 amino acids. Written as DNA, the CDR3 is TGTGCCAACTCGCCGGGACAGGGTTTCGAGCAGTACTTC. It specifies CANSPGQGFEQYF.

This chain links TRBV5-1 with TRBJ2-2, with D possibly TRBD2 on 6 matching bases. Germline loops: CDR1 SGHRS, CDR2 YFSETQ. The V and J ends lost 4 bases and 0 bases respectively, with 16 bases between them. This CDR3 region has 17 residues. The chain's CDR3 is CASSASGTASNTGELFF. CDR3 bases: TGCGCCAGCAGCGCCTCTGGGACTGCCTCGAACACCGGGGAGCTGTTTTTT. Full variable domain (remainder filled in from reference TRBV5-1 and TRBJ2-2): KAGVTQTPRYLIKTRGQQVTLSCSPISGHRSVSWYQQTPGQGLQFLFEYFSETQRNKGNFPGRFSGRQFSNSRSEMNVSTLELGDSALYLCASSASGTASNTGELFFGEGSRLTVL.

CDR3 sequence: CASSYSPGRANYGYTF. The CDR3 DNA reads TGTGCCAGCAGTTACTCACCGGGGAGAGCCAACTATGGCTACACCTTC. The genes are TRBV6-5 and TRBJ1-2; no definite D call. V was trimmed by 0 bases and J by 2 bases, leaving 13 bases between them. The CDR3 is 16 residues long. Germline CDR1 MNHEY, CDR2 SVGAGI.

This chain uses TRBV6-5 with TRBJ2-7; 10 nucleotides match TRBD1. The germline gives CDR1 MNHEY, CDR2 SVGAGI. The CDR3 length is 14 residues. Trimming at V came to 5 bases and at J to 4 bases, leaving 5 bases not matched to a gene. The CDR3 DNA reads as TGTGCCAGCAGTCCCCGGACAGGGGGATACGAGCAGTACTTC. Its translation is CASSPRTGGYEQYF.

The chain links TRBV29-1 to TRBJ2-3; 7 positions agree with TRBD2. This CDR3 comprises 12 residues. V dropped 6 bases and J dropped 4; count of bases not matched to a gene: 4. The germline gives CDR1 SQVTM, CDR2 ANQGSEA. The CDR3 DNA reads TGCAGCGTCGAACGGGAGGCAGATACGCAGTATTTT. Translation: CSVEREADTQYF.

The chain uses TRBV2 and TRBJ2-3; D assignment may be TRBD1 or TRBD2 (6 bases each). The germline V gene has CDR1 SNHLY and CDR2 FYNNEI. V lost 6 bases to trimming and J lost 4 bases, with 14 bases between them. CDR3 size: 14 residues. Written as DNA, the CDR3 is TGTGCCAGCAGATTTACGGGGGCGGCAGATACGCAGTATTTT. Translation: CASRFTGAADTQYF.

The chain uses TRBV19 and TRBJ2-7; perhaps TRBD1 as D (5 bases). Germline V lookup: CDR1 LNHDA, CDR2 SQIVND (reference sequence). The CDR3 has 15 residues. V was cut by 6 bases and J by 2 bases, with 17 bases left in between. The CDR3 region has the DNA TGTGCCAGTAGCATCTCCCCCAGGGATACCTACGAGCAGTACTTC. Its translation: CASSISPRDTYEQYF.

The rearrangement uses TRBV5-1 and TRBJ2-3, with D tentatively TRBD2 (5 bases). Germline V gives CDR1 SGHRS, CDR2 YFSETQ. This CDR3 comprises 14 residues. V was shortened by 2 bases and J by 4 bases, with 11 bases between the two germline ends. CDR3 nucleotides: TGCGCCAGCAGCTTTCAGGCCGGGGCAGATACGCAGTATTTT. Amino acids: CASSFQAGADTQYF. Full variable domain (remainder filled in from reference TRBV5-1 and TRBJ2-3): KAGVTQTPRYLIKTRGQQVTLSCSPISGHRSVSWYQQTPGQGLQFLFEYFSETQRNKGNFPGRFSGRQFSNSRSEMNVSTLELGDSALYLCASSFQAGADTQYFGPGTRLTVL.

Note on this clone: Other DNA sequences of this sample code for an identical CDR3. V usage is TRBV28 and J usage is TRBJ1-5, with D hard to call. Germline V CDR1 and CDR2: MDHEN, SYDVKM. The CDR3 extends over 13 amino acids. Trimming took 6 bases from V and 0 from J, leaving 6 bases between them. The CDR3 DNA follows: TGTGCCAGCAGAGATTATAGCAATCAGCCCCAGCATTTT. This translates into CASRDYSNQPQHF.

The J gene is TRBJ2-2, the V gene TRBV27; 11 bases line up with TRBD2. From germline, CDR1 is MNHEY and CDR2 SMNVEV (reference sequence). There are 18 residues in the CDR3. Unmatched junction bases numbered 10, after V lost 3 bases and J lost 4 bases. The DNA of the CDR3 is TGTGCCAGCAGTTTCCGGCTAGCGGGGGGTCGGGGCACCGGGGAGCTGTTTTTT. Its protein is CASSFRLAGGRGTGELFF.

V is TRBV5-1 and J is TRBJ2-1, with 7 bases that match TRBD2. J was trimmed by 4 bases and V by 0 bases; bases with no gene match: 4. Per the germline V gene, CDR1 is SGHRS and CDR2 is YFSETQ. The CDR3 contains 15 residues. The CDR3, as DNA: TGCGCCAGCAGCTTGGGGTCTAGCGGTTACAATGAGCAGTTCTTC. Its translation is CASSLGSSGYNEQFF. Full variable domain (rest looked up from reference TRBV5-1 and TRBJ2-1): KAGVTQTPRYLIKTRGQQVTLSCSPISGHRSVSWYQQTPGQGLQFLFEYFSETQRNKGNFPGRFSGRQFSNSRSEMNVSTLELGDSALYLCASSLGSSGYNEQFFGPGTRLTVL.

This clone came up a few times. The genes are TRBV18 and TRBJ1-1; no clear D gene. Trimming left V 3 bases short and J 0 bases short, with 8 bases between. In germline, CDR1 is KGHSH, CDR2 LQKENI. The CDR3 extends over 14 amino acids. CDR3 nucleotide sequence: TGTGCCAGCTCACCGGGAGCCCTGAACACTGAAGCTTTCTTT. This gives the protein CASSPGALNTEAFF.

The V gene is TRBV5-4, the J gene TRBJ2-3, with D possibly being TRBD2 (5 bases). The CDR3 extends over 13 amino acids. Germline V gene lookup returns CDR1 SGHNT and CDR2 YYREEE (reference sequence). The V gene lost 4 bases and the J gene lost 3 bases, with 9 bases spanning the gap. The CDR3, as DNA: TGTGCCAGCAGCCTGACTACAACAGATACGCAGTATTTT. It specifies CASSLTTTDTQYF.

This rearrangement joins TRBV7-3 to TRBJ2-1; D might be TRBD1 (6 bases). Trimming left V 2 bases short and J 7 bases short, with 12 bases between. This CDR3 is 14 amino acids long. The germline V gene encodes CDR1 SGHTA and CDR2 FQGTGA. The CDR3 region is CASSLDAGVNEQFF. The CDR3 coding sequence is TGTGCCAGCAGCTTAGATGCAGGGGTAAATGAGCAGTTCTTC.

This clone has a single count. The V call is TRBV28, the J call TRBJ1-5, with D unresolved. Trimming cost V 4 bases and J 5 bases, with 15 bases left between them. The CDR3 extends over 15 amino acids. Germline assignment: CDR1 MDHEN and CDR2 SYDVKM. CDR3 sequence: CASSSRTSWDQPQHF. The CDR3 DNA sequence: TGTGCCAGCAGTTCCCGAACCTCTTGGGATCAGCCCCAGCATTTT.